A selection of T cell receptor beta chains follows, all from one sample in a study of OX40 agonist ivuxolimab in advanced cancers. Repertoires were generated with immunoSEQ multiplex PCR, while TCRdb's copy carries only in-frame clones and drops some. This sample carries 49,000 or so clones, approximately 90% of them seen once, and the ten largest clones take roughly 13%. The sequences come from CD4+ or CD8+ T cells sorted from blood, collected in a trial of the OX40 agonist ivuxolimab. The receptors were gathered from an adult with an advanced solid tumor such as melanoma, head and neck, liver or kidney cancer. The CDR3 runs from the conserved cysteine through the conserved F or W. Fields, in order: V gene, J gene, D gene, clone size, CDR3 length, CDR3 protein, CDR3 DNA. D genes are given only for firm matches. A clone size is listed for some rows: how often the clone was seen (once, few, many), or a class if it is expanded.

TRBV7-9	TRBJ2-5	-	-	14	CASNIRGIQETQYF	TGTGCCAGCAACATAAGGGGGATTCAAGAGACCCAGTACTTC
TRBV6-6	TRBJ2-1	-	-	13	CASSPDNYNEQFF	TGTGCCAGCAGTCCTGACAACTACAATGAGCAGTTCTTC
TRBV18	TRBJ1-3	-	-	18	CASSPQGFVSSSGNTIYF	TGTGCCAGCTCACCACAGGGGTTTGTTTCTTCTTCTGGAAACACCATATATTTT
TRBV5-1	TRBJ2-2	-	-	17	CASSLVQRPTGTGELFF	TGCGCCAGCAGCTTGGTTCAACGGCCCACGGGGACCGGGGAGCTGTTTTTT
TRBV5-1	TRBJ2-7	TRBD1	-	13	CASSGTGGHEQYF	TGCGCCAGCAGCGGGACAGGAGGACACGAGCAGTACTTC
TRBV7-8	TRBJ2-7	-	-	11	CASSSDSEQYF	TGTGCCAGCAGCTCCGACTCCGAGCAGTACTTC
TRBV7-9	TRBJ1-6	-	-	15	CASSSRQGGNSPLHF	TGTGCCAGCAGCTCCCGACAAGGGGGTAATTCACCCCTCCACTTT
TRBV5-1	TRBJ2-1	TRBD2	-	15	CASSKSGGSYNEQFF	TGCGCCAGCAGCAAGAGCGGGGGCTCCTACAATGAGCAGTTCTTC
TRBV30	TRBJ2-7	TRBD1	few	14	CAWEGGTGLIEQYF	TGTGCCTGGGAGGGGGGGACAGGGCTCATCGAGCAGTACTTC
TRBV5-1	TRBJ1-6	-	-	13	CASSLGEKSPLHF	TGCGCCAGCAGCTTGGGGGAGAAATCACCCCTCCACTTT
TRBV28	TRBJ2-7	-	-	15	CASKIGANPIYEQYF	TGTGCCAGCAAGATAGGGGCCAACCCTATCTACGAGCAGTACTTC
TRBV28	TRBJ2-3	-	-	15	CASSPPSGHTDTQYF	TGTGCCAGCAGTCCCCCTTCGGGGCACACAGATACGCAGTATTTT
TRBV7-7	TRBJ2-7	-	-	13	CASSPTGAYEQYF	TGTGCTAGCAGCCCGACTGGAGCCTACGAGCAGTACTTC
TRBV28	TRBJ2-1	TRBD2	-	15	CASSRARGSKNEQFF	TGTGCCAGCAGCCGTGCCCGCGGGAGCAAGAATGAGCAGTTCTTC
TRBV5-1	TRBJ1-1	-	-	14	CASSSDTLNTEAFF	TGCGCCAGCAGCAGCGACACCTTGAACACTGAAGCTTTCTTT
TRBV7-9	TRBJ2-5	-	-	14	CASSSYTSLETQYF	TGTGCCAGCAGCTCATACACTAGTTTGGAGACCCAGTACTTC
TRBV7-3	TRBJ2-5	-	-	16	CASSPRPGPVGQTQYF	TGTGCCAGCAGCCCACGTCCGGGACCAGTGGGGCAGACCCAGTACTTC
TRBV6-6	TRBJ1-1	-	-	12	CASSTSGTEAFF	TGTGCCAGCAGTACATCGGGGACTGAAGCTTTCTTT
TRBV28	TRBJ2-1	TRBD2	-	16	CASSLWAGGPINEQFF	TGTGCCAGCAGTTTATGGGCGGGAGGTCCAATCAATGAGCAGTTCTTC
TRBV5-1	TRBJ2-5	TRBD1	-	15	CASSPITGVGETQYF	TGCGCCAGCAGCCCTATAACAGGGGTTGGGGAGACCCAGTACTTC
TRBV4-1	TRBJ2-7	TRBD2	once	15	CASSQVGGGPYEQYF	TGCGCCAGCAGCCAAGTGGGGGGGGGTCCCTACGAGCAGTACTTC
TRBV7-3	TRBJ2-3	TRBD2	-	18	CASSEPGLAGGGTDTQYF	TGTGCCAGCAGCGAACCGGGACTAGCGGGAGGGGGGACAGATACGCAGTATTTT
TRBV28	TRBJ2-1	TRBD2	-	19	CASSPPGPGTSGRGNEQFF	TGTGCCAGCAGTCCGCCAGGGCCCGGGACTAGCGGGAGAGGGAATGAGCAGTTCTTC
TRBV15	TRBJ2-3	TRBD1	-	17	CATSGLQDRVSTDTQYF	TGTGCCACCAGCGGACTCCAGGACAGGGTGAGCACAGATACGCAGTATTTT
TRBV7-8	TRBJ2-4	-	-	15	CASSLLAGLKNIQYF	TGTGCCAGCAGCTTATTAGCTGGCCTCAAAAACATTCAGTACTTC
TRBV6-4	TRBJ1-2	TRBD1	-	14	CASRPRGQGGGYTF	TGTGCCAGCCGTCCGCGGGGACAGGGAGGAGGCTACACCTTC
TRBV7-9	TRBJ1-5	TRBD1	-	16	CASSPNGGQGNQPQHF	TGTGCCAGCAGCCCAAACGGAGGACAGGGAAATCAGCCCCAGCATTTT
TRBV18	TRBJ1-5	-	-	15	CASSPRERGGQPQHF	TGTGCCAGCTCACCGAGGGAGAGGGGCGGCCAGCCCCAGCATTTT
TRBV15	TRBJ2-1	-	-	15	CATSGGTYPWDEQFF	TGTGCCACCAGCGGAGGGACATACCCCTGGGATGAGCAGTTCTTC
TRBV6-1	TRBJ1-4	-	-	14	CASSGSGLDEKLFF	TGTGCCAGCAGTGGATCAGGGTTGGATGAAAAACTGTTTTTT
TRBV6-4	TRBJ2-3	-	few	16	CASSKSGGMGTDTQYF	TGTGCCAGCAGTAAGTCCGGGGGCATGGGCACAGATACGCAGTATTTT
TRBV7-6	TRBJ2-7	-	-	14	CASSLELANYEQYF	TGTGCCAGCAGCTTAGAACTCGCTAACTACGAGCAGTACTTC
TRBV6-5	TRBJ1-2	-	-	13	CASSYGILSGYTF	TGTGCCAGCAGTTATGGAATATTGAGTGGCTACACCTTC
TRBV10-3	TRBJ1-2	-	-	12	CAISGGNYGYTF	TGTGCCATCAGTGGGGGTAACTATGGCTACACCTTC
TRBV5-4	TRBJ1-4	-	-	13	CASSPRPNEKLFF	TGTGCCAGCAGCCCGCGGCCTAATGAAAAACTGTTTTTT
TRBV7-9	TRBJ2-7	-	once	11	CASIGAYEQYF	TGTGCCAGCATTGGAGCCTACGAGCAGTACTTC
TRBV9	TRBJ2-7	TRBD1	-	14	CASSVATGGYEQYF	TGTGCCAGCAGCGTAGCGACAGGGGGCTACGAGCAGTACTTC